This T cell receptor (beta chain) was sequenced for a study of tumor and adjacent non-tumor tissue in lung cancer. The library came from three nested PCR rounds adapted from ARM-PCR protocols. In TCRdb, the multiplex PCR reads were re-called with MiXCR into one record per CDR3 protein. The data hold about 67,000 distinct CDR3 sequences, with about 77% observed a single time. General observations from the study: Shorter survival was associated with higher TCR diversity in tumors.

Turning to this clonotype: Its target is unknown. The junction does not match germline at one end; this may be a read error.

This sample's RNA came from whole unsorted tissue. The normal lung tissue was taken more than 3 cm from the tumor edge. This CDR3 comprises 14 residues. Germline-derived CDR1 and CDR2 are SQVTM and ANQGSEA. This TCR came from a man in his sixties with non-small cell lung cancer. The sample was distant non-tumor lung tissue. The gene calls are TRBV29-1 and TRBJ1-1; TRBD1 agrees at 8 bases. CDR3 sequence (DNA): TGCAGGGTTGCCCCCAGGGGGCTGGACGCTGAAGCTTTCTTT. It is translated as CRVAPRGLDAEAFF.